Here is one T cell receptor (beta chain) with its context. Germline loops: CDR1 SGDLS, CDR2 YYNGEE. J gave up 0 bases and V 2 bases, and 5 bases lay outside the gene matches. This CDR3 has 16 amino acids. This sample was taken from a study of shared clonotypes between healthy human individuals. Genomic DNA of each subset was evenly split across several immunoSEQ plates. Sequencing used immunoSEQ multiplex PCR; TCRdb keeps in-frame clones, though not all of them. This table holds 550,000 to 800,000 clones, 90% found once. All the donors were Caucasian adults who lived in Nashville, Tennessee. Sequenced sample: memory CD8+ T cells from PBMCs. The subset denotes: CD45RO+ cells pooled with CCR7-negative TemRA cells. The TCR was taken from a man aged 18 to 35 in good health. Some clones in this sample may be carry-over from other donors' samples. V gene TRBV9 combines with J gene TRBJ1-2, with TRBD1 matching over 9 bases. This CDR3 reads CASSVGTGFSNYGYTF. In nucleotides, the CDR3 is TGTGCCAGCAGCGTGGGGACAGGGTTTTCTAACTATGGCTACACCTTC. The entire variable domain, with the rest obtained from reference TRBV9 and TRBJ1-2, is as follows: DSGVTQTPKHLITATGQRVTLRCSPRSGDLSVYWYQQSLDQGLQFLIQYYNGEERAKGNILERFSAQQFPDLHSELNLSSLELGDSALYFCASSVGTGFSNYGYTFGSGTRLTVV.